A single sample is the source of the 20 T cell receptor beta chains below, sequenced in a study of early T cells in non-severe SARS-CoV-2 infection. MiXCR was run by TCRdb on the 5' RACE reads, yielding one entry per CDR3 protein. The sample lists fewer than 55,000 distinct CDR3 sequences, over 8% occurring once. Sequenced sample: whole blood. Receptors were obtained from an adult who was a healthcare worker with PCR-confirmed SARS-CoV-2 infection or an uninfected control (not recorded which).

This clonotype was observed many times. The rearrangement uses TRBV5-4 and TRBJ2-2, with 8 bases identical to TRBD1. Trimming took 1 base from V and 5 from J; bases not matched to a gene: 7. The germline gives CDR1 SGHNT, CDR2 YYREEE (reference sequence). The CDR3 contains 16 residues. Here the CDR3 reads CASSLRNNRGTGELFF. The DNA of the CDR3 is TGTGCCAGCAGCTTGCGGAATAACAGGGGGACCGGGGAGCTGTTTTTT.

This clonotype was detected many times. CDR3 region: CVWRENTGELFF. CDR3 nucleotide sequence: TGTGTCTGGCGGGAAAACACCGGGGAGCTGTTTTTT. The chain carries TRBV7-8 and TRBJ2-2; the D gene is possibly TRBD2 (6 bases). The germline V gene has CDR1 SGHVS and CDR2 FQNEAQ. The CDR3 contains 12 residues.

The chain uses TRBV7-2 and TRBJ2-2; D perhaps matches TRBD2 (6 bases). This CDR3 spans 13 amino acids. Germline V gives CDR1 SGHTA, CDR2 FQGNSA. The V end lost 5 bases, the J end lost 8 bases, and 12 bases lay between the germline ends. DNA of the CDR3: TGTGCCAGCAGCCCACTAGCATCGGGGGAGCTGTTTTTT. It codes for CASSPLASGELFF.

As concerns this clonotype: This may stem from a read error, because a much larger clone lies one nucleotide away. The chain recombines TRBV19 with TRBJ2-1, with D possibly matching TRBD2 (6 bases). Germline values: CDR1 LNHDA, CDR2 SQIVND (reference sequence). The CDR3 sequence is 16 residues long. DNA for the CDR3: TGTGCCAGTAGTTTGAATCGGGGGAGCTCCCACAATGAGCAGTTCTTC. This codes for CASSLNRGSSHNEQFF.

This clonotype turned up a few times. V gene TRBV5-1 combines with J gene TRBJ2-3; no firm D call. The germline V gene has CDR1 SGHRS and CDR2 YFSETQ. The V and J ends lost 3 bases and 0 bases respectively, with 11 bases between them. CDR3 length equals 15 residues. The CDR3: CASSWLSWSTDTQYF. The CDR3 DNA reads TGCGCCAGCAGCTGGTTGAGTTGGAGCACAGATACGCAGTATTTT.

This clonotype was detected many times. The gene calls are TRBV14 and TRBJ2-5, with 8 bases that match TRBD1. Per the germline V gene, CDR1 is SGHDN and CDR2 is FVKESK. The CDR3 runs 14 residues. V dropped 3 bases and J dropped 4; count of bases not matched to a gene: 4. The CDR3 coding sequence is TGTGCCAGCAGCCAGAGGACAGGGACAGAGACCCAGTACTTC. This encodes CASSQRTGTETQYF.

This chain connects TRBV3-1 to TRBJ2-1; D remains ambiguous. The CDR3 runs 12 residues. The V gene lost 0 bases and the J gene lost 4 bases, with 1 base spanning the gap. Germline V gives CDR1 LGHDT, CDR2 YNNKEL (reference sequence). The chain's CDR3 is CASSQDYNEQFF. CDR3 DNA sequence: TGTGCCAGCAGCCAAGATTACAATGAGCAGTTCTTC.

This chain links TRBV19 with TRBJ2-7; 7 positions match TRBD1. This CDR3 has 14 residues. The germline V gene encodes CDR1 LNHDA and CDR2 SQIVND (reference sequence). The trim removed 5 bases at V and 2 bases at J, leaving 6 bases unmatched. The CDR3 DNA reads TGTGCCAGTAGTTCAACAGGGGAACCCTACGAGCAGTACTTC. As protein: CASSSTGEPYEQYF.

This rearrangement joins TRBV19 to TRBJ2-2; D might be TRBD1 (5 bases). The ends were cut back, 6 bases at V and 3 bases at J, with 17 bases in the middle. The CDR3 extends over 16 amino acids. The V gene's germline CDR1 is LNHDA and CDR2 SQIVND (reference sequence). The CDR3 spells CASRLGWGADTGELFF. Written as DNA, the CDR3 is TGTGCCAGTAGATTAGGATGGGGCGCGGACACCGGGGAGCTGTTTTTT.

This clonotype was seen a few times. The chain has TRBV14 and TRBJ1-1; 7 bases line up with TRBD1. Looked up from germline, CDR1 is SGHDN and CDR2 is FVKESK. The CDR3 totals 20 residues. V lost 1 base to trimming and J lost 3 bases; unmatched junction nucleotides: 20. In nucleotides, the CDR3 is TGTGCCAGCAGCCAAGTGGCCGGGACAGACTTCGAATTAGGGGACACTGAAGCTTTCTTT. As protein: CASSQVAGTDFELGDTEAFF. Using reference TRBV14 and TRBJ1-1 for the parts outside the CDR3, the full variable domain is EAGVTQFPSHSVIEKGQTVTLRCDPISGHDNLYWYRRVMGKEIKFLLHFVKESKQDESGMPNNRFLAERTGGTYSTLKVQPAELEDSGVYFCASSQVAGTDFELGDTEAFFGQGTRLTVV.

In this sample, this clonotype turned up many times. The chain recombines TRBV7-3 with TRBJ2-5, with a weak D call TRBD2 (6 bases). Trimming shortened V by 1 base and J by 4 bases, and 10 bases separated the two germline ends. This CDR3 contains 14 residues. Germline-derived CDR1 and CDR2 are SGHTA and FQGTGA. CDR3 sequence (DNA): TGTGCCAGCAGCTTAAATGGCGGGGCAGAGACCCAGTACTTC. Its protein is CASSLNGGAETQYF.

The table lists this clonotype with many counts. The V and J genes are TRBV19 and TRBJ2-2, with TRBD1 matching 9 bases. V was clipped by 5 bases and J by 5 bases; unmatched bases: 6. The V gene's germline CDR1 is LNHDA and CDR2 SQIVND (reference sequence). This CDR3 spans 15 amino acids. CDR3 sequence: CASSRTGAGTGELFF. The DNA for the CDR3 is TGTGCCAGTAGTCGGACAGGGGCAGGGACCGGGGAGCTGTTTTTT. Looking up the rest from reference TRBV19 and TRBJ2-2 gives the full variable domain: DGGITQSPKYLFRKEGQNVTLSCEQNLNHDAMYWYRQDPGQGLRLIYYSQIVNDFQKGDIAEGYSVSREKKESFPLTVTSAQKNPTAFYLCASSRTGAGTGELFFGEGSRLTVL.

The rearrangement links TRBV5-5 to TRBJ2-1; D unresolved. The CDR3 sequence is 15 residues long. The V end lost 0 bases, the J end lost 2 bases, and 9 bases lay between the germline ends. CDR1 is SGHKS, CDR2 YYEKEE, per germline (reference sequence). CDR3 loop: CASSLGASPYNEQFF. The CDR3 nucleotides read TGTGCCAGCAGCTTGGGGGCAAGTCCCTACAATGAGCAGTTCTTC.

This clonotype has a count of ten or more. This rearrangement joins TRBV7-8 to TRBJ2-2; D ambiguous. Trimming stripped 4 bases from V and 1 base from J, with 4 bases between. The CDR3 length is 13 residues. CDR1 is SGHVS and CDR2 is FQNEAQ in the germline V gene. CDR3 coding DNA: TGTGCCAGCAGCTGGGGGAACACCGGGGAGCTGTTTTTT. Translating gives CASSWGNTGELFF.

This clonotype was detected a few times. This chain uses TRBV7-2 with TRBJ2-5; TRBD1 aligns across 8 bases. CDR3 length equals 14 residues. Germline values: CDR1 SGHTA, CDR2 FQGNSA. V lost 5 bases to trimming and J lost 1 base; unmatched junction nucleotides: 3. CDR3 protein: CASSRDRTQETQYF. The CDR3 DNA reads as TGTGCCAGCAGCAGGGACAGGACCCAAGAGACCCAGTACTTC.

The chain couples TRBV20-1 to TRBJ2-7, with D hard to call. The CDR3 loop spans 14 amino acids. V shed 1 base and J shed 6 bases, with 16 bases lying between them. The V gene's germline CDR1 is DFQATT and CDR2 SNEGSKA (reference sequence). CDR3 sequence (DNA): TGCAGTGCTAGAGGTGCCAGACTCTCAGTCGAGCAGTACTTC. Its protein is CSARGARLSVEQYF.

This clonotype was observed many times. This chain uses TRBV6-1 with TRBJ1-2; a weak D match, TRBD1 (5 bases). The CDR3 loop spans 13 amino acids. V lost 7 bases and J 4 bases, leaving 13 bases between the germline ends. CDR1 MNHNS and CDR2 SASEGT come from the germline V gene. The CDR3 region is CASKLETVYGYTF. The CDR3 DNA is TGTGCCAGCAAGCTCGAGACAGTCTATGGCTACACCTTC.

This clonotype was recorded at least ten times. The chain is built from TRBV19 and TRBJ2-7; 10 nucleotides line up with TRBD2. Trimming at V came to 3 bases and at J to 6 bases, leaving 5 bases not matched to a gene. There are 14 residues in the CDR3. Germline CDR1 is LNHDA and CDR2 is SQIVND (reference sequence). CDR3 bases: TGTGCCAGTAGTATTAGTCTAGCGGGAGCCGAGCAGTACTTC. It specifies CASSISLAGAEQYF.

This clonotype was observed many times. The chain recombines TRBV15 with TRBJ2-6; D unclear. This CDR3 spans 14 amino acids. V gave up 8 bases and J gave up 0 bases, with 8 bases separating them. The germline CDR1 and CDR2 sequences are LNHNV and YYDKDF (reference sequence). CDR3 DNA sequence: TGTGCCACCTCCGTGAGCTCTGGGGCCAACGTCCTGACTTTC. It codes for CATSVSSGANVLTF.

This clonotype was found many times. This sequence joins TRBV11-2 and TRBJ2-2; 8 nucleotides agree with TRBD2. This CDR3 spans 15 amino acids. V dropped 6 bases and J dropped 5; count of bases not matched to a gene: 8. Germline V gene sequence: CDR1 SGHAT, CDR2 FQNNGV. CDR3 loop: CASSASGSGTGELFF. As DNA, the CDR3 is TGTGCCAGCAGTGCCAGCGGGAGTGGGACCGGGGAGCTGTTTTTT.